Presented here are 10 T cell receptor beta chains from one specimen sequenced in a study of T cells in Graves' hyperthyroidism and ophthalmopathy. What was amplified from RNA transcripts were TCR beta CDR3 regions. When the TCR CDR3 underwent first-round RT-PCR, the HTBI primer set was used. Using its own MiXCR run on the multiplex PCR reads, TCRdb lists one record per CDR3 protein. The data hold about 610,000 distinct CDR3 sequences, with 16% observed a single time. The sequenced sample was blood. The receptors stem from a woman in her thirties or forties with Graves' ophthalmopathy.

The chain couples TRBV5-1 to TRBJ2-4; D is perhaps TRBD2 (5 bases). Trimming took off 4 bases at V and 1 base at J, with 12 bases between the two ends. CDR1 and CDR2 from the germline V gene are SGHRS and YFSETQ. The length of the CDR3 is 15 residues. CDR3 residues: CASSPEGPAKNIQYF. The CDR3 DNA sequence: TGCGCCAGCAGCCCCGAGGGCCCGGCCAAAAACATTCAGTACTTC.

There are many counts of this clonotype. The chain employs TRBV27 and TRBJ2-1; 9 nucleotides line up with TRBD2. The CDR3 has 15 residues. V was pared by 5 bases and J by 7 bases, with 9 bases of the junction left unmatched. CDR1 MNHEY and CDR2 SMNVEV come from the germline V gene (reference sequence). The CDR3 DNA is TGTGCCAGCAGTGGACCGGGACTAGCCGTTAATGAGCAGTTCTTC. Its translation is CASSGPGLAVNEQFF.

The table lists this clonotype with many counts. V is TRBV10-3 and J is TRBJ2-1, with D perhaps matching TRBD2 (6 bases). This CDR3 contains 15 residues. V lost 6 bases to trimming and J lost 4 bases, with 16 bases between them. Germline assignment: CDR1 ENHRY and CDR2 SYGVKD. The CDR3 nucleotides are TGTGCCATCAGCGGTATGGGAGGAGGGTACAATGAGCAGTTCTTC. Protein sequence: CAISGMGGGYNEQFF.

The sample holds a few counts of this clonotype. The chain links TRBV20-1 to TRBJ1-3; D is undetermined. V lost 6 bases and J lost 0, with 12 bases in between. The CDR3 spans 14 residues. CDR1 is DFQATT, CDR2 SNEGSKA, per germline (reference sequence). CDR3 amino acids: CSASQGGSGNTIYF. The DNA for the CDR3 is TGCAGTGCCTCCCAAGGAGGCTCTGGAAACACCATATATTTT.

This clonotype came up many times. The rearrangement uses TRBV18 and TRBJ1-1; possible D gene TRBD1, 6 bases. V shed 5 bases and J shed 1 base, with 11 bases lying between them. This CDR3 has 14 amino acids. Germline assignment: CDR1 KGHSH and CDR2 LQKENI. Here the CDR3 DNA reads TGTGCCAGCTCAACTCGGACAGAGAACACTGAAGCTTTCTTT. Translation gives CASSTRTENTEAFF.

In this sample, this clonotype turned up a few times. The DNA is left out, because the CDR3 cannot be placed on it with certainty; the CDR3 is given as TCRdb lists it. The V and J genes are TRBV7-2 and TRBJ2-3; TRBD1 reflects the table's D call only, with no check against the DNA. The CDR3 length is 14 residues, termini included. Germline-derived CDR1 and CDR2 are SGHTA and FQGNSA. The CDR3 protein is CASSPPVGPGTQYF.

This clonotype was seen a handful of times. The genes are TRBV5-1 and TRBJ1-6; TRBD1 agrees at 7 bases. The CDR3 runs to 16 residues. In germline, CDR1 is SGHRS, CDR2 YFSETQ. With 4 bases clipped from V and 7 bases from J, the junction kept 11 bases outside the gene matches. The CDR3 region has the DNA TGCGCCAGCAGCCCATCCCCGACAGGGACGAATTCACCCCTCCACTTT. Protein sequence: CASSPSPTGTNSPLHF.

CDR3 nucleotides: TGCGCCAGCAGCCAAGATCGGTGGGAGCTGTTTTTT. It encodes CASSQDRWELFF. The chain couples TRBV4-1 to TRBJ2-2; D unclear. V lost 0 bases, J lost 9 bases, and 5 bases lay in between. The CDR3 runs 12 residues. Germline CDR1 MGHRA, CDR2 YSYEKL.

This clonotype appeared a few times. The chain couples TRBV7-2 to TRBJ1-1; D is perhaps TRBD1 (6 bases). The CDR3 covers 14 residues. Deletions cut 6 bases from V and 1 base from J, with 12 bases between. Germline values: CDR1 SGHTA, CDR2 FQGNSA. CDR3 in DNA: TGTGCCAGCAGGACAGGACCGGCGAACACTGAAGCTTTCTTT. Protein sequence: CASRTGPANTEAFF.

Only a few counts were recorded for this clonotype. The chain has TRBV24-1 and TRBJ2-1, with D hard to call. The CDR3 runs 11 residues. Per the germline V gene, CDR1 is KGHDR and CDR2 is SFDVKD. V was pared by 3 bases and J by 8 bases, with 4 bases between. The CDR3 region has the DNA TGTGCCACCAGTGATCGGGATGAGCAGTTCTTC. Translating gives CATSDRDEQFF.